The clone carrying this TCR beta chain was observed a few times. Germline V gene data show CDR1 as MNHEY and CDR2 as SMNVEV (reference sequence). The CDR3 is made up of 12 amino acids. The junction had 3 bases not matched to a gene; V was cut back by 6 bases and J by 6 bases. The source of the sample is a study of T cell responses to AZD1222 COVID-19 vaccine. Data came from immunoSEQ multiplex PCR; TCRdb stores just in-frame clones and leaves some out. The sample contains roughly 120,000 clones, just over 85% of which appear only once. Sequencing was performed on peripheral blood, taken 28 days after the second AZD1222 dose. The source of this sequence is an adult who received the AZD1222 COVID-19 vaccine. V is TRBV27 and J is TRBJ1-2, with 8 bases fitting TRBD1. CDR3 DNA: TGTGCCAGCAGCCCAGGGGGCGATGGCTACACCTTC. Its protein product is CASSPGGDGYTF.